This T cell receptor (beta chain) was found in a study of blood T cell repertoires in COVID-19. J gave up 2 bases and V 4 bases, and 6 bases lay outside the gene matches. CDR1 and CDR2 from the germline V gene are SGHNT and YYREEE (reference sequence). CDR3 size: 15 residues. Assay: immunoSEQ multiplex PCR; the TCRdb copy retains only in-frame clones and omits some. The sample includes around 160,000 clones, 88% seen only once; the top ten take approximately 2.4%. The material sequenced was peripheral blood. The chain has TRBV5-4 and TRBJ2-7, with 10 bases matching TRBD1. The clonotype comes from a human donor in a cohort sampled during active COVID-19. The CDR3 DNA sequence: TGTGCCAGCAGCCCTACCGGGACAGGGGCCTACGAGCAGTACTTC. The encoded protein is CASSPTGTGAYEQYF.